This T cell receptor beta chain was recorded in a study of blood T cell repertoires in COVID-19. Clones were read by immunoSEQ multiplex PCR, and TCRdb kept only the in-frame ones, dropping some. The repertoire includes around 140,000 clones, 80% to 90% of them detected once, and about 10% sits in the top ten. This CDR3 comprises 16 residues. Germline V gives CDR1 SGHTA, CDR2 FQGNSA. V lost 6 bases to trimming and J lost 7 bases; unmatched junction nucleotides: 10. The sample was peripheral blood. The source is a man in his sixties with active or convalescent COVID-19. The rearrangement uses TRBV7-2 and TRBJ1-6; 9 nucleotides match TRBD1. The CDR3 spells CASSLVGTGTNSPLHF. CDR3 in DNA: TGTGCCAGCAGTCTCGTCGGGACAGGGACAAATTCACCCCTCCACTTT. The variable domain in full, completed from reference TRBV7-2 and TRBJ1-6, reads GAGVSQSPSNKVTEKGKDVELRCDPISGHTALYWYRQSLGQGLEFLIYFQGNSAPDKSGLPSDRFSAERTGGSVSTLTIQRTQQEDSAVYLCASSLVGTGTNSPLHFGNGTRLTVT.